One and the same sample provided the 11 T cell receptor beta chains below, sequenced in a study of blood T cell repertoires in COVID-19. Generated by immunoSEQ multiplex PCR, the TCRdb table keeps only in-frame clones and is missing some. Among about 68,000 clones listed, around 87% were seen once. Sequenced: peripheral blood. The receptors originated from a man aged 45 to 65 with acute or convalescent COVID-19.

The chain recombines TRBV28 with TRBJ2-5; no clear D. V lost 3 bases and J 10 bases, leaving 18 bases between the germline ends. CDR1 and CDR2 (germline): MDHEN, SYDVKM. CDR3 length: 14 residues. The CDR3 DNA reads as TGTGCCAGCAGTTTTTTTGGCAGCCAAGAGGACCAGTACTTC. Amino acid sequence: CASSFFGSQEDQYF.

V gene TRBV28 combines with J gene TRBJ2-2; D is perhaps TRBD2 (5 bases). This CDR3 is built from 14 residues. V lost 4 bases and J lost 4, with 10 bases in between. Germline V gives CDR1 MDHEN, CDR2 SYDVKM. The CDR3: CASSWAGGTGELFF. In DNA, the CDR3 is TGTGCCAGCAGTTGGGCCGGAGGCACCGGGGAGCTGTTTTTT.

The V and J genes are TRBV19 and TRBJ1-2; D call uncertain. The CDR3 extends over 14 amino acids. V was shortened by 5 bases and J by 4 bases, with 14 bases between the two germline ends. Germline V gives CDR1 LNHDA, CDR2 SQIVND (reference sequence). The CDR3 region has the DNA TGTGCCAGTAGTCGGCAGGCGACGTCCTATGGCTACACCTTC. This sequence encodes CASSRQATSYGYTF.

J is TRBJ2-1 and V is TRBV10-3; 7 bases fit TRBD1. V shed 4 bases and J 8 bases; nucleotides not matched to a gene: 8. Germline V gene data show CDR1 as ENHRY and CDR2 as SYGVKD. The CDR3 is 14 amino acids. For the CDR3, the DNA is TGTGCCATCAGTGCACAAACAGGGGATCATGAGCAGTTCTTC. Its translation: CAISAQTGDHEQFF.

In nucleotides, the CDR3 is TGTGCCAGCAGCTCCCGCGAAGATACGCAGTATTTT. Translation: CASSSREDTQYF. The chain carries TRBV11-3 and TRBJ2-3; D call uncertain. The CDR3 extends over 12 amino acids. The V end was cut by 4 bases, the J end by 5 bases, with 7 bases between. Germline CDR1 reads SGHNT; CDR2 reads YENEEA.

The V gene is TRBV5-1, the J gene TRBJ1-6; D possibly corresponds to TRBD1 (6 bases). Trimming removed 5 bases at V and 6 bases at J, with 15 bases between. CDR3 length: 15 amino acids. Germline V CDR1 and CDR2: SGHRS, YFSETQ. For the CDR3, the DNA is TGCGCCAGCAGTATAGGCGCCAGGGGTAATTCACCCCTCCACTTT. This translates into CASSIGARGNSPLHF. The full variable domain, rest sourced from reference TRBV5-1 and TRBJ1-6, is KAGVTQTPRYLIKTRGQQVTLSCSPISGHRSVSWYQQTPGQGLQFLFEYFSETQRNKGNFPGRFSGRQFSNSRSEMNVSTLELGDSALYLCASSIGARGNSPLHFGNGTRLTVT.

This clone was detected a few times. The chain is built from TRBV10-2 and TRBJ2-1; a possible D gene is TRBD2 (7 bases). V was clipped by 8 bases and J by 8 bases, with 13 bases between them. The CDR3 is made up of 12 amino acids. The germline CDR1 and CDR2 sequences are WSHSY and SAAADI. Written as DNA, the CDR3 is TGCGCCAGCTTCGGGGGGCGGGATGAGCAGTTCTTC. It yields the protein CASFGGRDEQFF.

CDR3 in amino acids: CASSLHPQGGDGYTF. CDR3 coding DNA: TGTGCCAGCAGCCTCCACCCACAAGGGGGGGATGGCTACACCTTC. This chain uses TRBV7-2 with TRBJ1-2; D is possibly TRBD1 (6 bases). In germline, CDR1 is SGHTA, CDR2 FQGNSA. The length of the CDR3 is 15 residues. Between the trimmed V and J ends, which lost 5 bases and 6 bases, there was a span of 19 bases.

The chain employs TRBV28 and TRBJ1-1, with D possibly being TRBD1 (6 bases). With 2 bases removed from V and 0 bases from J, the gap between germline ends came to 10 bases. This CDR3 contains 15 residues. Germline-derived CDR1 and CDR2 are MDHEN and SYDVKM. The CDR3 is CASSLGGRLNTEAFF. CDR3 sequence (DNA): TGTGCCAGCAGTTTAGGGGGCAGACTGAACACTGAAGCTTTCTTT. Based on the CDR3 plus reference TRBV28 and TRBJ1-1, the full variable domain is DVKVTQSSRYLVKRTGEKVFLECVQDMDHENMFWYRQDPGLGLRLIYFSYDVKMKEKGDIPEGYSVSREKKERFSLILESASTNQTSMYLCASSLGGRLNTEAFFGQGTRLTVV.

The rearrangement uses TRBV4-1 and TRBJ2-2; TRBD1 agrees at 7 bases. This CDR3 spans 13 amino acids. CDR1 and CDR2 (germline): MGHRA, YSYEKL. V lost 6 bases, J lost 6 bases, and 4 bases stayed unmatched. The CDR3 nucleotides are TGCGCCAGCAGTAAAGACAGGGCCGGGGAGCTGTTTTTT. Its translation: CASSKDRAGELFF.

The chain uses TRBV24-1 and TRBJ2-1; D is undetermined. Trimming removed 4 bases at V and 5 bases at J, with 8 bases between. The CDR3 runs to 13 residues. Germline V lookup: CDR1 KGHDR, CDR2 SFDVKD. CDR3 DNA: TGTGCCACCAGTGACGAGGAGAACAATGAGCAGTTCTTC. Amino acid sequence: CATSDEENNEQFF.